This T cell receptor (beta chain) was obtained from a study of shared clonotypes between healthy human individuals. Notes on the study in general: Genetic and exposure-history diversity was limited by the small donor number.

The donors, healthy adults who were HIV-negative, had experienced no recent acute infections or vaccinations. Comment on this clone: The antigen remains undetermined.

Trimming at V came to 6 bases and at J to 4 bases, leaving 6 bases not matched to a gene. CDR3 length: 15 amino acids. CDR1 MRHNA and CDR2 SNTAGT come from the germline V gene. Input per replicate PCR of unsorted PBMC was about 300 ng DNA, corresponding to roughly 28,000 T cell genomes. Sequencing was performed with immunoSEQ multiplex PCR; in TCRdb, only in-frame clones are kept and a portion is missing. The sample consists of about 510,000 clones, over 75% of them appearing once. This TCR came from a woman in her forties in good health. Some clones in this sample may be carry-over from other donors' samples. The sample consisted of PBMCs. This rearrangement joins TRBV6-4 to TRBJ2-3, with 11 bases fitting TRBD2. The CDR3 DNA sequence: TGTGCCAGCAGCGAGGGACTAGCGGAGGCAGATACGCAGTATTTT. Translated, it gives CASSEGLAEADTQYF.